Following are 20 T cell receptor beta chains from one sample sequenced in a study of T cells in Graves' hyperthyroidism and ophthalmopathy (dated by TCRdb to about 2019). Libraries were prepared through multiplex PCR. Sequenced on an Illumina HiSeq 2000. The TCR beta CDR3 regions were amplified from the RNA transcripts. The first round of RT-PCR for the TCR CDR3 was performed with the HTBI primer set and the Qiagen OneStep RT-PCR kit. Clones were called with MiXCR by TCRdb after fastp trimmed the public reads at Q25, and only in-frame beta chains were retained. Every entry covers one CDR3 protein and lists the most common genes and DNA from its rows. The table for this sample lists fewer than 900,000 distinct CDR3 sequences; less than 20% of them were counted only once. Under 8.5% of the sample comes from the top ten. Sequences were obtained from blood. The receptor source for this set is a man between 18 and 29 years old with Graves' hyperthyroidism.

The J gene is TRBJ2-1, the V gene TRBV9, with TRBD1 matching over 8 bases. The ends lost 7 bases at V and 3 bases at J; junction bases unmatched: 3. CDR1 is SGDLS, CDR2 YYNGEE, per germline. The CDR3 totals 13 residues. CDR3 region: CASGGQVYNEQFF. The DNA of the CDR3 is TGTGCCAGCGGGGGACAGGTCTACAATGAGCAGTTCTTC.

This clonotype has more than one count but fewer than ten. The J gene is TRBJ2-1, the V gene TRBV5-1; 11 bases agree with TRBD2. The junction had 7 bases not matched to a gene; V was cut back by 2 bases and J by 6 bases. The length of the CDR3 is 16 residues. From germline, CDR1 is SGHRS and CDR2 YFSETQ. CDR3 in amino acids: CASSFNLAGGGNEQFF. CDR3 nucleotides: TGCGCCAGCAGCTTTAACCTAGCGGGAGGAGGCAATGAGCAGTTCTTC.

This clonotype was counted a few times. The rearrangement joins TRBV19 to TRBJ2-3, with TRBD2 identical over 13 bases. Germline-derived CDR1 and CDR2 are LNHDA and SQIVND (reference sequence). The V gene end was trimmed by 6 bases and the J gene end by 4 bases; junction bases not matched to a gene: 7. This CDR3 has 16 residues. CDR3 DNA: TGTGCCAGTAGAAGGAGACTAGCGGGAGGCCCAGATACGCAGTATTTT. It is translated as CASRRRLAGGPDTQYF.

In its sample, this clonotype was seen many times. This rearrangement joins TRBV20-1 to TRBJ2-3; 7 bases agree with TRBD1. J gave up 5 bases and V 6 bases, and 11 bases lay outside the gene matches. This CDR3 region has 14 residues. The V gene's germline CDR1 is DFQATT and CDR2 SNEGSKA (reference sequence). The CDR3 protein is CSATKGGAEDTQYF. DNA of the CDR3: TGCAGTGCAACTAAAGGGGGCGCGGAAGATACGCAGTATTTT.

This clonotype was observed at least ten times. The chain has TRBV3-1 and TRBJ1-1; tentative D call: TRBD1 (6 bases). V dropped 4 bases and J dropped 5 bases, with 14 bases sitting between them. The CDR3 has 14 residues. The germline gives CDR1 LGHDT, CDR2 YNNKEL (reference sequence). As DNA, the CDR3 is TGTGCCAGCAGCCTTGGCAGGGGCTCAACTGAAGCTTTCTTT. Its translation is CASSLGRGSTEAFF.

This clonotype was observed at least ten times. This chain connects TRBV10-2 to TRBJ1-1; tentative D call: TRBD1 (5 bases). Germline CDR1 reads WSHSY; CDR2 reads SAAADI. The CDR3 spans 15 residues. V was cut by 3 bases and J by 5 bases, with 16 bases left in between. The CDR3 loop reads CASSDRDWGGTEAFF. The CDR3 DNA follows: TGCGCCAGCAGTGACCGAGACTGGGGCGGGACTGAAGCTTTCTTT.

The V gene is TRBV18, the J gene TRBJ1-1; the D is unclear. The V gene lost 3 bases and the J gene lost 2 bases, with 16 bases spanning the gap. The germline V gene encodes CDR1 KGHSH and CDR2 LQKENI. This CDR3 spans 16 amino acids. The CDR3 region has the DNA TGTGCCAGCTCACCGATGAGGACGTCCAAAAACACTGAAGCTTTCTTT. As protein: CASSPMRTSKNTEAFF.

This clonotype was counted many times. The V call is TRBV15, the J call TRBJ2-5; D remains unclear. The V end lost 4 bases, the J end lost 2 bases, and 17 bases lay between the germline ends. The V gene's germline CDR1 is LNHNV and CDR2 YYDKDF (reference sequence). The CDR3 runs to 16 residues. The CDR3 here is CATSIGKGSLQETQYF. DNA of the CDR3: TGTGCCACCAGCATTGGAAAAGGGTCTTTACAAGAGACCCAGTACTTC.

The gene calls are TRBV5-5 and TRBJ2-5; tentatively, D is TRBD2 (5 bases). Germline V gives CDR1 SGHKS, CDR2 YYEKEE (reference sequence). V lost 2 bases, J lost 7 bases, and 9 bases lay in between. CDR3 length: 12 residues. CDR3 protein: CASSFRDPTQYF. DNA of the CDR3: TGTGCCAGCAGCTTTCGGGATCCGACCCAGTACTTC.

V is TRBV25-1 and J is TRBJ2-1; tentative D call: TRBD1 (6 bases). Between the trimmed V and J ends, which lost 3 bases and 5 bases, there was a span of 14 bases. The CDR3 is 15 residues long. Germline V CDR1 and CDR2: MGHDK, SYGVNS. The CDR3, as DNA: TGTGCCAGCAGTGACGCAGGACGGACAGACAATGAGCAGTTCTTC. Protein product: CASSDAGRTDNEQFF.

In its sample, this clonotype was seen a few times. The rearrangement joins TRBV19 to TRBJ2-5, with 9 bases lining up with TRBD1. Germline CDR1 reads LNHDA; CDR2 reads SQIVND (reference sequence). This CDR3 contains 16 residues. Trimming took 5 bases from V and 4 from J; bases not matched to a gene: 11. CDR3 protein: CASSVAGTGRRETQYF. The CDR3 DNA reads as TGTGCCAGTAGTGTTGCCGGGACAGGGCGGAGAGAGACCCAGTACTTC.

This clonotype has at least ten counts. CDR3: CSAFLRLAGALETQYF. CDR3 in DNA: TGCAGTGCTTTCCTCCGACTAGCGGGAGCGCTGGAGACCCAGTACTTC. The chain has TRBV20-1 and TRBJ2-5; 12 bases match TRBD2. V lost 5 bases to trimming and J lost 5 bases; unmatched junction nucleotides: 12. Germline V CDR1 and CDR2: DFQATT, SNEGSKA (reference sequence). CDR3 size: 16 residues.

This clonotype has just a few counts. V is TRBV19 and J is TRBJ2-1, with 11 bases matching TRBD2. The trim removed 8 bases at V and 4 bases at J, leaving 16 bases unmatched. The germline CDR1 and CDR2 sequences are LNHDA and SQIVND (reference sequence). The CDR3 is 18 amino acids. This CDR3 reads CASAARRKTSGAYNEQFF. The CDR3 DNA reads TGTGCCAGTGCGGCCCGTCGCAAGACTAGCGGGGCTTACAATGAGCAGTTCTTC.

The table lists this clonotype with a few counts. A read error may produce the germline difference seen at one junction end. The chain recombines TRBV7-2 with TRBJ2-2, with 8 bases fitting TRBD1. The CDR3 has 16 residues. CDR1 is SGHTA and CDR2 is FQGNSA in the germline V gene. CDR3 loop: CASGLVGTGVDGELFF. CDR3 sequence (DNA): TGTGCCAGCGGCTTAGTCGGGACAGGAGTGGACGGGGAGCTGTTTTTT.

This rearrangement joins TRBV28 to TRBJ2-7; D gene ambiguous. CDR1 MDHEN and CDR2 SYDVKM come from the germline V gene. The CDR3 has 14 amino acids. V was shortened by 2 bases and J by 1 base, with 9 bases between the two germline ends. The CDR3 region is CASSLQVLSYEQYF. The CDR3 nucleotides are TGTGCCAGCAGTTTACAGGTATTGTCCTACGAGCAGTACTTC.

This clonotype was counted a few times. This chain uses TRBV12-3 or TRBV12-4 with TRBJ2-3; a weak D match, TRBD2 (5 bases). This CDR3 is 12 amino acids long. V lost 6 bases, J lost 5 bases, and 9 bases lay in between. The CDR3 coding sequence is TGTGCCAGCAGACTGGAGGTAGATACGCAGTATTTT. It translates to CASRLEVDTQYF.

The chain uses TRBV9 and TRBJ2-2; the D is unclear. The germline V gene has CDR1 SGDLS and CDR2 YYNGEE. The V gene lost 0 bases and the J gene lost 3 bases, with 6 bases spanning the gap. The CDR3 totals 14 residues. CDR3 sequence reads: CASSVGQDTGELFF. In DNA, the CDR3 is TGTGCCAGCAGCGTAGGTCAGGACACCGGGGAGCTGTTTTTT.

This clonotype was picked up many times. This chain links TRBV6-1 with TRBJ2-3, with 11 bases matching TRBD1. Trimming at V came to 6 bases and at J to 3 bases, leaving 2 bases not matched to a gene. CDR3 size: 14 residues. Looked up from germline, CDR1 is MNHNS and CDR2 is SASEGT. CDR3 amino acids: CASSWDRGTDTQYF. The DNA for the CDR3 is TGTGCCAGCAGCTGGGACAGGGGGACAGATACGCAGTATTTT.

This clonotype has more than one count but fewer than ten. This chain connects TRBV6-4 to TRBJ1-4; D is unclear. The length of the CDR3 is 14 residues. Trimming took 6 bases from V and 2 from J, leaving 10 bases between them. Germline V CDR1 and CDR2: MRHNA, SNTAGT. The CDR3 nucleotides are TGTGCCAGCAGCCACGGGGTGACTAATGAAAAACTGTTTTTT. Translating it yields CASSHGVTNEKLFF.

Of note for this clonotype: An end of the junction does not agree with germline; a read error may underlie this. The V gene is TRBV7-7, the J gene TRBJ2-5; weak D call: TRBD2 (6 bases). The CDR3 length is 16 residues. CDR1 is SSHAT, CDR2 FNYEAQ, per germline (reference sequence). The CDR3 DNA reads as TGTGCTAGCAGCTTAGGGCGGGACGAACCGAGGGAGACCCAGTACTTC. It specifies CASSLGRDEPRETQYF.